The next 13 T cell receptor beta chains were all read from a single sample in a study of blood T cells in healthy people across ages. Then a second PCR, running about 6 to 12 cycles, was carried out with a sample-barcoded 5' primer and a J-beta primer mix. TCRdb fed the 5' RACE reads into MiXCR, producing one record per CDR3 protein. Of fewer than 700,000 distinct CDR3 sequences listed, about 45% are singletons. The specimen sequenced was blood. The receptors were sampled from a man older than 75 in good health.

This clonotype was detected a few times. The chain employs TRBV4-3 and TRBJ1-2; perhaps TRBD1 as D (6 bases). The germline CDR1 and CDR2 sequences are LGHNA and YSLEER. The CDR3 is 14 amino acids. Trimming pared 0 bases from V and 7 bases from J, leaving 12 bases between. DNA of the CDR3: TGCGCCAGCAGCCAAGATACAGGGAGCCGTGGCTACACCTTC. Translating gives CASSQDTGSRGYTF.

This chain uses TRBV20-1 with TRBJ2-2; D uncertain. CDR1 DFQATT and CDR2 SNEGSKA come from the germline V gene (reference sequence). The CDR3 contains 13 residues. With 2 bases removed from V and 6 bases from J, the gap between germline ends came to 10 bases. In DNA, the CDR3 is TGCAGTGCTAGACAGGTGCTCGCCGGGGAGCTGTTTTTT. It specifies CSARQVLAGELFF.

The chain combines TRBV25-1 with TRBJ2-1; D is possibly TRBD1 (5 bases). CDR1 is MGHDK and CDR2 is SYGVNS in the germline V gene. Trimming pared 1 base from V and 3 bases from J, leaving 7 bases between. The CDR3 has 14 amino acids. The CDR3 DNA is TGTGCCAGCAGTGAATTAGGGGACTACAATGAGCAGTTCTTC. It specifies CASSELGDYNEQFF.

The CDR3 reads CASSSLYGTDTQYF. As DNA, the CDR3 is TGTGCCAGCAGCTCCCTTTACGGCACAGATACGCAGTATTTT. J is TRBJ2-3 and V is TRBV7-2, with D hard to call. V lost 4 bases and J 1 base, leaving 9 bases between the germline ends. Per germline, CDR1 SGHTA and CDR2 FQGNSA. The CDR3 extends over 14 amino acids.

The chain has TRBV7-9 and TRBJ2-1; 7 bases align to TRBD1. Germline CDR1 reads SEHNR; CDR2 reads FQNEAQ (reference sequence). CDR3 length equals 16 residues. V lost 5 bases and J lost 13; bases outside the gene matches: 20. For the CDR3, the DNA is TGTGCCAGCAGCACTCAGACAGGGCGGTCCCAAGAGACCCAGTTCTTC. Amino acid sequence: CASSTQTGRSQETQFF. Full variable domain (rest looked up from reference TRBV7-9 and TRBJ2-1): DTGVSQNPRHKITKRGQNVTFRCDPISEHNRLYWYRQTLGQGPEFLTYFQNEAQLEKSRLLSDRFSAERPKGSFSTLEIQRTEQGDSAMYLCASSTQTGRSQETQFFGPGTRLTVL.

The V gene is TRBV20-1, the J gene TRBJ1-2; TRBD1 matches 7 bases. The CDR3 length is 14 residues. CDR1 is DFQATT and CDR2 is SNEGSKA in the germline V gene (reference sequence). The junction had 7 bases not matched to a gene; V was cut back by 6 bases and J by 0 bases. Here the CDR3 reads CSADDRAANYGYTF. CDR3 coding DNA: TGCAGTGCGGACGACAGGGCCGCTAACTATGGCTACACCTTC.

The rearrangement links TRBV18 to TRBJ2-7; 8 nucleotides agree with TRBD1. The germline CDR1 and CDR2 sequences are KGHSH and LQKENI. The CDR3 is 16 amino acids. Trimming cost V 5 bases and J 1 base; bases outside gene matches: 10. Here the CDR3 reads CASSETPGTGSYEQYF. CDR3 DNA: TGTGCCAGCTCAGAAACCCCCGGGACAGGTTCCTACGAGCAGTACTTC.

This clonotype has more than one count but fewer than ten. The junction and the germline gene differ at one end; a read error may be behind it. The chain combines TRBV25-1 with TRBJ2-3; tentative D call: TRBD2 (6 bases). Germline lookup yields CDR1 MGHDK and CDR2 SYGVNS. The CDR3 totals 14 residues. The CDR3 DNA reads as TGTGCCAGTAGTGAAGGGAGGTGGGCAGATACGCAGTATTTT. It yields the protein CASSEGRWADTQYF.

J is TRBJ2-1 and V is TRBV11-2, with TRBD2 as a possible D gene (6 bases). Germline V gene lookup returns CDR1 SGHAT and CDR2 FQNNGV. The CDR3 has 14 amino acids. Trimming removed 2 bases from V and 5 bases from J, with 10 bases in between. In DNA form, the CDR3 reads TGTGCCAGCAGCTTAACTAGCTTGAACAATGAGCAGTTCTTC. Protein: CASSLTSLNNEQFF.

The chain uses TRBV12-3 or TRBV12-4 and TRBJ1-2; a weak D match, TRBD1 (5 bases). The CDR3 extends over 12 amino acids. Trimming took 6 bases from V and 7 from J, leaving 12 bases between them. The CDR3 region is CASRPGGGGYTF. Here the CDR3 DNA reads TGTGCCAGCAGGCCGGGGGGAGGTGGCTACACCTTC.

This CDR3 is CSARRGVGSTEAFF. The CDR3 coding sequence is TGCAGTGCTAGGCGCGGGGTCGGGAGCACTGAAGCTTTCTTT. The chain employs TRBV20-1 and TRBJ1-1; no reliable D call. Germline V gene data show CDR1 as DFQATT and CDR2 as SNEGSKA (reference sequence). V lost 3 bases to trimming and J lost 4 bases, with 15 bases between them. The CDR3 loop spans 14 amino acids.

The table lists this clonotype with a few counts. The CDR3: CSADASGSYNEQFF. DNA for the CDR3: TGCAGTGCAGATGCTAGCGGCTCCTACAATGAGCAGTTCTTC. The gene calls are TRBV20-1 and TRBJ2-1, with 7 positions matching TRBD2. The J segment lost 0 bases and the V segment lost 6 bases, leaving 5 bases of the junction unmatched. The germline V gene has CDR1 DFQATT and CDR2 SNEGSKA (reference sequence). This CDR3 spans 14 amino acids.

This CDR3 reads CASSYSKLESPTAYEQYF. The CDR3 DNA sequence: TGTGCCAGCAGTTACTCGAAACTCGAGTCTCCTACCGCCTACGAGCAGTACTTC. This chain uses TRBV6-2 or TRBV6-3 with TRBJ2-7; D remains unclear. Trimming took 0 bases from V and 2 from J, leaving 20 bases between them. The CDR3 is 18 amino acids. Germline loops: CDR1 MNHEY, CDR2 SVGEGT.